This entry describes one T cell receptor beta chain. J was trimmed by 2 bases and V by 3 bases; bases with no gene match: 6. The CDR3 has 15 amino acids. Germline CDR1 reads LNHDA; CDR2 reads SQIVND (reference sequence). The Seattle patients joined while their infection was active and were tracked longitudinally afterward. The data originate from a study of blood T cell repertoires in COVID-19. About the research overall: Sample material is recorded as cDNA or gDNA derived from T cells, B-cell-depleted T cells, or PBMCs.

Authors' methods: Amplification from reference gene primers served as the basis for estimated nucleated cell counts. Only in-frame clones appear in the TCRdb table, and some are missing; sequencing was by immunoSEQ multiplex PCR. V and J calls and clone size are given by that table; D and trimming were obtained from the DNA. The sample includes 250,000 or so clones, around 90% of them seen just once. The sequence came from a man aged 25 to 40 with COVID-19, enrolled during active disease. The chain uses TRBV19 and TRBJ2-7; 8 positions agree with TRBD2. Sequencing input: peripheral blood. CDR3 bases: TGTGCCAGTAGTATTGAACTAGCGGCCCCCTACGAGCAGTACTTC. Translation: CASSIELAAPYEQYF.